Below, 4 T cell receptor beta chains from the same sample are listed, as sequenced in a study of control samples from healthy donors and cancer patients. Assay used: immunoSEQ multiplex PCR; TCRdb lists only in-frame clones, some missing. There are 200,000 or so clones in the sample; 85% to 95% occur only once, and 1.5% lies in the top ten. Sequencing was carried out using blood. The source is a man in his fifties in good health.

The chain links TRBV6-1 to TRBJ1-5; no reliable D call. Germline assignment: CDR1 MNHNS and CDR2 SASEGT. V was cut by 1 base and J by 4 bases, with 11 bases left in between. CDR3 size: 15 residues. In DNA form, the CDR3 reads TGTGCCAGCAGTGAAGGGTTACAACCAAATCAGCCCCAGCATTTT. Its translation is CASSEGLQPNQPQHF.

CDR3 nucleotide sequence: TGCGCCAGCAGCCAAGTCGCCGGAGATCAGCCCCAGCATTTT. Its protein product is CASSQVAGDQPQHF. The V and J genes are TRBV4-1 and TRBJ1-5; D gene uncertain. V was pared by 1 base and J by 5 bases, with 9 bases between. CDR1 and CDR2 from the germline V gene are MGHRA and YSYEKL. The CDR3 runs 14 residues.

This chain uses TRBV24-1 with TRBJ1-2; TRBD1 aligns across 8 bases. J was trimmed by 7 bases and V by 4 bases; bases with no gene match: 4. Per germline, CDR1 KGHDR and CDR2 SFDVKD. The CDR3 spans 13 residues. The chain's CDR3 is CATSESGGPGYTF. The DNA for the CDR3 is TGTGCCACCAGTGAGTCAGGGGGCCCTGGCTACACCTTC.

The genes are TRBV7-3 and TRBJ2-7; D gene ambiguous. The germline V gene encodes CDR1 SGHTA and CDR2 FQGTGA. There are 14 residues in the CDR3. V was shortened by 0 bases and J by 0 bases, with 6 bases between the two germline ends. The CDR3 loop is CASSLTASSYEQYF. The CDR3 DNA is TGTGCCAGCAGCTTAACTGCGAGCTCCTACGAGCAGTACTTC.